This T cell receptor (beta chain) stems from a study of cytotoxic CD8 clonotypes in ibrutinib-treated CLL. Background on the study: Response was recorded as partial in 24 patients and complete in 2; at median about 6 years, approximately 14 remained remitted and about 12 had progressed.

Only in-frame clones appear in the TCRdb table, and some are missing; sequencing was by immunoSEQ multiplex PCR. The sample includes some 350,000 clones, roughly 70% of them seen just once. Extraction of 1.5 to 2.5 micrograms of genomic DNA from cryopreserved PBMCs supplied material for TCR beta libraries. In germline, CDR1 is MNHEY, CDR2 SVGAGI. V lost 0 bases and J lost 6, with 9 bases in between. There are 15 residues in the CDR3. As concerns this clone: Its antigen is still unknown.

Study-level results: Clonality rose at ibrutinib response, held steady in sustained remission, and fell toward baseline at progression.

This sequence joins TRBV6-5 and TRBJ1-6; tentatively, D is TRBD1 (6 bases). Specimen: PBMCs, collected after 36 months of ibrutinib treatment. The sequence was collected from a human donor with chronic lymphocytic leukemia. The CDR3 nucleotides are TGTGCCAGCAGTTACTCGGGACACGGTAATTCACCCCTCCACTTT. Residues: CASSYSGHGNSPLHF.